The next 17 T cell receptor beta chains were all read from a single sample in a study of cytomegalovirus exposure and HLA in healthy donors. PCR primers comprised 60 Vbeta and 13 Jbeta primers. Assay used: immunoSEQ multiplex PCR; TCRdb lists only in-frame clones, some missing. The sample lists some 75,000 clones; about 79% were seen once. Sequenced: PBMCs. The receptor source for this set is a man younger than 35 in good health and CMV-seropositive.

This chain joins TRBV28 and TRBJ1-5; D is unclear. V was clipped by 8 bases and J by 7 bases, with 21 bases between them. CDR1 and CDR2 (germline): MDHEN, SYDVKM. CDR3 length: 15 residues. CDR3 amino acids: CASANRELIKQPQHF. As DNA, the CDR3 is TGTGCCAGCGCAAACCGGGAGCTAATCAAGCAGCCCCAGCATTTT.

The V call is TRBV5-4, the J call TRBJ2-1; D is uncertain. V gave up 4 bases and J gave up 0 bases, with 11 bases separating them. The germline V gene has CDR1 SGHNT and CDR2 YYREEE (reference sequence). CDR3 size: 15 residues. CDR3 coding DNA: TGTGCCAGCAGCCTTGACACCTTCTCCTACAATGAGCAGTTCTTC. It translates to CASSLDTFSYNEQFF. Using reference TRBV5-4 and TRBJ2-1 for the parts outside the CDR3, the full variable domain is ETGVTQSPTHLIKTRGQQVTLRCSSQSGHNTVSWYQQALGQGPQFIFQYYREEENGRGNFPPRFSGLQFPNYSSELNVNALELDDSALYLCASSLDTFSYNEQFFGPGTRLTVL.

The chain combines TRBV9 with TRBJ2-1; TRBD2 might be the D (6 bases). This CDR3 region has 16 residues. The germline V gene encodes CDR1 SGDLS and CDR2 YYNGEE. Trimming stripped 4 bases from V and 3 bases from J, with 17 bases between. The CDR3 DNA follows: TGTGCCAGCAGCCCTCGATCAGCGGGCATCTACAATGAGCAGTTCTTC. This encodes CASSPRSAGIYNEQFF.

V usage is TRBV29-1 and J usage is TRBJ2-1; tentatively, D is TRBD1 (5 bases). V shed 8 bases and J shed 0 bases, with 14 bases lying between them. This CDR3 contains 14 residues. CDR1 is SQVTM and CDR2 is ANQGSEA in the germline V gene. CDR3 in DNA: TGCAGCCTCCTGGGGCAGAGCTCCTACAATGAGCAGTTCTTC. Its protein is CSLLGQSSYNEQFF.

The chain couples TRBV2 to TRBJ2-7, with 9 nucleotides matching TRBD2. J lost 2 bases, V lost 6 bases, and 8 bases had no gene match. The CDR3 loop spans 15 amino acids. From germline, CDR1 is SNHLY and CDR2 FYNNEI. The CDR3, as DNA: TGTGCCAGCAGGGACCCTAGCGGGGTTACCTACGAGCAGTACTTC. Encoded protein: CASRDPSGVTYEQYF.

The chain employs TRBV29-1 and TRBJ2-1; D not certain. Deletions cut 5 bases from V and 8 bases from J, with 10 bases between. CDR1 is SQVTM, CDR2 ANQGSEA, per germline. This CDR3 comprises 11 residues. CDR3 sequence reads: CSVTWADEQFF. In nucleotides, the CDR3 is TGCAGCGTTACCTGGGCAGATGAGCAGTTCTTC.

The rearrangement links TRBV29-1 to TRBJ1-2; D possibly corresponds to TRBD1 (5 bases). Germline V gives CDR1 SQVTM, CDR2 ANQGSEA. Trimming shortened V by 4 bases and J by 6 bases, and 9 bases separated the two germline ends. The CDR3 is 11 amino acids. Here the CDR3 reads CSVVAGHGYTF. The CDR3 nucleotides read TGCAGCGTTGTGGCAGGGCATGGCTACACCTTC. The complete variable domain, with remaining parts taken from reference TRBV29-1 and TRBJ1-2, reads SAVISQKPSRDICQRGTSLTIQCQVDSQVTMMFWYRQQPGQSLTLIATANQGSEATYESGFVIDKFPISRPNLTFSTLTVSNMSPEDSSIYLCSVVAGHGYTFGSGTRLTVV.

This clone showed up just once. This rearrangement joins TRBV7-9 to TRBJ2-1, with 7 bases that match TRBD1. CDR1 and CDR2 from the germline V gene are SEHNR and FQNEAQ (reference sequence). This CDR3 region has 14 residues. J gave up 7 bases and V 1 base, and 4 bases lay outside the gene matches. The CDR3 is CASSLETGVNEQFF. CDR3 bases: TGTGCCAGCAGCTTAGAAACAGGGGTGAATGAGCAGTTCTTC.

The CDR3 DNA follows: TGCGCCAGCAGCCAATTGGTGGTAGAGGGTGGGGAGACCCAGTACTTC. Translation: CASSQLVVEGGETQYF. The chain couples TRBV4-1 to TRBJ2-5; a possible D gene is TRBD2 (5 bases). From germline, CDR1 is MGHRA and CDR2 YSYEKL. V lost 2 bases to trimming and J lost 5 bases, with 18 bases between them. The CDR3 is 16 amino acids.

The V gene is TRBV28, the J gene TRBJ2-7, with D possibly being TRBD2 (6 bases). The CDR3 is made up of 13 amino acids. V was trimmed by 4 bases and J by 2 bases, leaving 9 bases between them. CDR1 and CDR2 (germline): MDHEN, SYDVKM. The CDR3 here is CASSSTGAYEQYF. The DNA for the CDR3 is TGTGCCAGCAGTTCCACGGGGGCCTACGAGCAGTACTTC.

The V and J genes are TRBV9 and TRBJ2-2; no clear D gene. Germline V gene sequence: CDR1 SGDLS, CDR2 YYNGEE. V shed 0 bases and J shed 1 base, with 7 bases lying between them. The CDR3 spans 15 residues. The CDR3, as DNA: TGTGCCAGCAGCGTAGATTTCGGGAACACCGGGGAGCTGTTTTTT. This codes for CASSVDFGNTGELFF.

V gene TRBV9 combines with J gene TRBJ2-1; TRBD1 might be the D (6 bases). V was pared by 3 bases and J by 10 bases, with 14 bases between. Germline loops: CDR1 SGDLS, CDR2 YYNGEE. The CDR3 is made up of 13 amino acids. CDR3 in amino acids: CASSATQGVEQFF. DNA for the CDR3: TGTGCCAGCAGCGCAACACAGGGTGTGGAGCAGTTCTTC.

J is TRBJ2-1 and V is TRBV9, with 10 positions matching TRBD2. This CDR3 comprises 15 residues. Germline CDR1 reads SGDLS; CDR2 reads YYNGEE. J lost 9 bases, V lost 3 bases, and 9 bases had no gene match. The CDR3 DNA is TGTGCCAGCAGCGGTCAGCGGGAGGGCCTCGGTGAGCAGTTCTTC. This codes for CASSGQREGLGEQFF.

V gene TRBV21-1 combines with J gene TRBJ2-7; TRBD2, the table's D call, was not compared with the DNA. TRBV21-1 counts as a pseudogene. CDR3 length equals 14 residues. CDR3 nucleotides: TGTGCCAGCAGCAAAGCGCGTCTGAGCGACGAGCAGTACTTC. Its protein product is CASSKARLSDEQYF.

CDR3 in DNA: TGCAGCGTTGTATCCCAGGTCAATCAGCCCCAGCATTTT. Translation: CSVVSQVNQPQHF. The chain has TRBV29-1 and TRBJ1-5; no reliable D call. Trimming removed 4 bases at V and 3 bases at J, with 10 bases between. This CDR3 is 13 amino acids long. CDR1 is SQVTM and CDR2 is ANQGSEA in the germline V gene.

The chain joins TRBV5-1 to TRBJ1-2, with no clear D. Trimming stripped 6 bases from V and 4 bases from J, with 16 bases between. The CDR3 is made up of 14 amino acids. CDR1 SGHRS and CDR2 YFSETQ come from the germline V gene. The DNA for the CDR3 is TGCGCCAGCAATCCGGGGAGGCGATTCTATGGCTACACCTTC. Its translation: CASNPGRRFYGYTF.

This clone was picked up a small number of times. The chain couples TRBV4-1 to TRBJ1-1, with 7 bases identical to TRBD1. The CDR3 has 15 residues. CDR1 and CDR2 (germline): MGHRA, YSYEKL. V trimming: 0 bases; J trimming: 7 bases; junction bases outside the gene matches: 8. The CDR3 DNA reads TGCGCCAGCAGCCAAGATCGACGAGGGGGCGGTGAAGCTTTCTTT. It translates to CASSQDRRGGGEAFF.